Each of the 24 T cell receptor beta chains below was sequenced from the same sample in a study of cytomegalovirus exposure and HLA in healthy donors (TCRdb year 2017). Library generation was performed with the immunoSEQ multiplex PCR assay. For the multiplex PCR, a mixture combining 60 forward primers for TCR Vbeta segments and 13 reverse primers for TCR Jbeta segments was used. This immuneACCESS table, as held by TCRdb, lists in-frame sequences with V and J called but not all clones. Of the missing ones, under half trace to an unresolved V gene in checked studies; the others have no known cause. Within this sample are hundreds of thousands of clones, with about 81% of them counted one time only. The top ten clonotypes cover roughly 5.5% of the sample. Sequencing input: PBMCs. Receptor source: a man aged 35-49 years in good health and CMV-seropositive.

The chain carries TRBV2 and TRBJ1-5; tentatively, D is TRBD1 (6 bases). There are 19 residues in the CDR3. V lost 3 bases and J 0 bases, leaving 21 bases between the germline ends. From germline, CDR1 is SNHLY and CDR2 FYNNEI. The CDR3 DNA reads as TGTGCCAGCAGTGATGCTCTGACAGGAGATCTATATAGCAATCAGCCCCAGCATTTT. As protein: CASSDALTGDLYSNQPQHF.

The rearrangement links TRBV2 to TRBJ2-7; TRBD2 is a possible D gene (6 bases). The CDR3 length is 12 residues. In germline, CDR1 is SNHLY, CDR2 FYNNEI. V dropped 8 bases and J dropped 3 bases, with 11 bases sitting between them. The DNA of the CDR3 is TGTGCCAGCGGAGGGTCTTTCTACGAGCAGTACGTC. The encoded protein is CASGGSFYEQYV.

This clone was observed a single time. The V gene is TRBV6-5, the J gene TRBJ1-5; weak D call: TRBD1 (5 bases). The CDR3 is 15 residues long. Looked up from germline, CDR1 is MNHEY and CDR2 is SVGAGI. V gave up 6 bases and J gave up 7 bases, with 19 bases separating them. In nucleotides, the CDR3 is TGTGCCAGCAGCTTACGACAGACCCCTCGCCAGCCCCAGCATTTT. Translating gives CASSLRQTPRQPQHF.

This clone was picked up one time. This sample also contains other DNA sequences that code for the same CDR3. The gene calls are TRBV7-9 and TRBJ2-5; D gene uncertain. The germline V gene has CDR1 SEHNR and CDR2 FQNEAQ (reference sequence). The ends were cut back, 3 bases at V and 5 bases at J, with 7 bases in the middle. CDR3 size: 12 residues. CDR3 DNA: TGTGCCAGCAGCTTGACTCGCGAGACCCAGTACTTC. This codes for CASSLTRETQYF.

This rearrangement joins TRBV5-4 to TRBJ2-5; 9 bases agree with TRBD2. J gave up 5 bases and V 7 bases, and 9 bases lay outside the gene matches. The CDR3 sequence is 14 residues long. Germline CDR1 reads SGHNT; CDR2 reads YYREEE (reference sequence). The CDR3 loop is CASGRSGSAETQYF. The CDR3 bases are TGTGCCAGCGGCCGTAGCGGGAGCGCGGAGACCCAGTACTTC.

The genes are TRBV5-1 and TRBJ2-1, with TRBD2 matching 13 bases. The germline gives CDR1 SGHRS, CDR2 YFSETQ. The CDR3 is 18 amino acids. The V gene end was trimmed by 3 bases and the J gene end by 2 bases; junction bases not matched to a gene: 8. The CDR3 DNA is TGCGCCAGCAGCTCAAAAGGGACTAGCGGGGTTCCCTACAATGAGCAGTTCTTC. Protein: CASSSKGTSGVPYNEQFF.

The chain uses TRBV5-6 and TRBJ2-7, with D possibly TRBD2 on 5 matching bases. The CDR3 spans 13 residues. V lost 1 base and J 2 bases, leaving 7 bases between the germline ends. Germline V CDR1 and CDR2: SGHDT, YYEEEE. The CDR3 here is CASSLFGAYEQYF. Here the CDR3 DNA reads TGTGCCAGCAGCTTGTTCGGGGCCTACGAGCAGTACTTC.

This clone has only one observation. The CDR3 DNA sequence: TGTGCCTGGAGTGTATGGACTAGCGGGGGCTACAATGAGCAGTTCTTC. Protein: CAWSVWTSGGYNEQFF. V is TRBV30 and J is TRBJ2-1, with 13 bases lining up with TRBD2. The CDR3 has 16 amino acids. The germline gives CDR1 GTSNPN, CDR2 SVGIG (reference sequence). V dropped 0 bases and J dropped 3; count of bases not matched to a gene: 2.

This sequence joins TRBV28 and TRBJ2-7; 8 bases agree with TRBD1. V lost 5 bases, J lost 5 bases, and 5 bases stayed unmatched. CDR1 is MDHEN and CDR2 is SYDVKM in the germline V gene. This CDR3 comprises 13 residues. CDR3 nucleotides: TGTGCCAGCAGTCCCCCGGACAGGGACGAGCAGTACGTC. Protein: CASSPPDRDEQYV.

The rearrangement joins TRBV4-2 to TRBJ2-1; 10 nucleotides line up with TRBD2. The J segment lost 9 bases and the V segment lost 0 bases, leaving 8 bases of the junction unmatched. This CDR3 has 16 amino acids. Germline CDR1 reads LGHNA; CDR2 reads YNFKEQ. The DNA for the CDR3 is TGTGCCAGCAGCCAAGATTTAGCGGGAGGAATCACTGAGCAGTTCTTC. It yields the protein CASSQDLAGGITEQFF.

The CDR3 nucleotides are TGTGCCAGCAGCTTAGACCGGACAGGGGGCTCTGGAAACACCATATATTTT. Protein sequence: CASSLDRTGGSGNTIYF. The chain is built from TRBV7-8 and TRBJ1-3; TRBD1 aligns across 10 bases. Germline V CDR1 and CDR2: SGHVS, FQNEAQ. The J segment lost 0 bases and the V segment lost 1 base, leaving 3 bases of the junction unmatched. The CDR3 spans 17 residues.

The chain employs TRBV5-1 and TRBJ2-1; the match to TRBD2 covers 11 bases. Losses at the gene ends were 4 bases for V and 5 bases for J; bases not matched to a gene: 5. The CDR3 runs 15 residues. CDR1 and CDR2 from the germline V gene are SGHRS and YFSETQ. The DNA for the CDR3 is TGCGCCAGCAGCAGCGGGACTAGCGGAAACAATGAGCAGTTCTTC. Its protein is CASSSGTSGNNEQFF.

This clone was seen a handful of times. V is TRBV6-1 and J is TRBJ2-1, with a weak D call TRBD2 (6 bases). Germline CDR1 MNHNS, CDR2 SASEGT. The CDR3 is 14 residues long. Trimming shortened V by 11 bases and J by 0 bases, and 14 bases separated the two germline ends. The CDR3 reads CAGRGGSSYNEQFF. In DNA form, the CDR3 reads TGTGCCGGGCGGGGTGGCAGCTCCTACAATGAGCAGTTCTTC.

The V call is TRBV18, the J call TRBJ2-1, with D possibly being TRBD2 (6 bases). Trimming took 6 bases from V and 12 from J, leaving 21 bases between them. CDR3 size: 14 residues. Germline V CDR1 and CDR2: KGHSH, LQKENI. CDR3 DNA: TGTGCCAGCTCCGGGACTGGCGGGGAGGTCGGGCAGTTCTTC. It encodes CASSGTGGEVGQFF.

This chain uses TRBV19 with TRBJ2-3; 8 positions agree with TRBD2. V lost 3 bases and J lost 3; bases outside the gene matches: 8. CDR3 size: 16 residues. CDR1 is LNHDA and CDR2 is SQIVND in the germline V gene (reference sequence). CDR3 bases: TGTGCCAGTAGTATGGGTAGCGGGATTGGTACAGATACGCAGTATTTT. This codes for CASSMGSGIGTDTQYF.

Written as DNA, the CDR3 is TGTGCCAGCAGTTTCTCGGGGAGGGTCAGGGTGAACACTGAAGCTTTCTTT. Translated, it gives CASSFSGRVRVNTEAFF. The chain couples TRBV27 to TRBJ1-1; D might be TRBD1 (5 bases). Germline V gives CDR1 MNHEY, CDR2 SMNVEV (reference sequence). This CDR3 region has 17 residues. V lost 3 bases to trimming and J lost 0 bases, with 17 bases between them.

By share, this clone ranks as medium-sized. The chain combines TRBV6-1 with TRBJ1-1; possible D gene TRBD1, 6 bases. V lost 6 bases to trimming and J lost 6 bases, with 14 bases between them. This CDR3 spans 13 amino acids. Germline V lookup: CDR1 MNHNS, CDR2 SASEGT. The CDR3 loop reads CASSEGDSAEAFF. The CDR3 DNA reads as TGTGCCAGCAGCGAGGGGGATTCGGCTGAAGCTTTCTTT.

The gene calls are TRBV2 and TRBJ2-5; D is perhaps TRBD2 (6 bases). Germline CDR1 and CDR2: SNHLY and FYNNEI. This CDR3 region has 15 residues. V was shortened by 0 bases and J by 5 bases, with 13 bases between the two germline ends. The DNA for the CDR3 is TGTGCCAGCAGTGAAGCCGGGGGTTTGGGGGAGACCCAGTACTTC. Its protein product is CASSEAGGLGETQYF.

This chain connects TRBV9 to TRBJ2-3, with a tentative D call TRBD2 (5 bases). The germline V gene has CDR1 SGDLS and CDR2 YYNGEE. The CDR3 is 16 residues long. V was cut by 4 bases and J by 0 bases, with 15 bases left in between. DNA for the CDR3: TGTGCCAGCAGCATCCAAGCGGCAACTAGCACAGATACGCAGTATTTT. Its translation: CASSIQAATSTDTQYF.

The V and J genes are TRBV5-1 and TRBJ1-1; D gene ambiguous. The CDR3 totals 17 residues. V gave up 0 bases and J gave up 3 bases, with 18 bases separating them. Germline CDR1 reads SGHRS; CDR2 reads YFSETQ. The CDR3 spells CASSLAGGRAGDTEAFF. The DNA for the CDR3 is TGCGCCAGCAGCTTGGCCGGCGGGAGGGCCGGGGACACTGAAGCTTTCTTT.

The rearrangement joins TRBV5-1 to TRBJ1-6, with D tentatively TRBD1 (6 bases). The V gene lost 6 bases and the J gene lost 3 bases, with 16 bases spanning the gap. There are 16 residues in the CDR3. CDR1 SGHRS and CDR2 YFSETQ come from the germline V gene. Written as DNA, the CDR3 is TGCGCCAGCACCATAGGGGGGGGCGACTATAATTCACCCCTCCACTTT. Amino acid sequence: CASTIGGGDYNSPLHF.

This chain connects TRBV7-9 to TRBJ1-1; possibly TRBD1 for D (6 bases). The CDR3 has 15 residues. V was cut by 5 bases and J by 1 base, with 14 bases left in between. Germline V gene sequence: CDR1 SEHNR, CDR2 FQNEAQ (reference sequence). The chain's CDR3 is CASSTIGQRNTEAFF. The DNA of the CDR3 is TGTGCCAGCAGCACTATCGGACAGAGGAACACTGAAGCTTTCTTT.

Only one count was recorded for this clone. The chain joins TRBV25-1 to TRBJ2-1; TRBD1 agrees at 9 bases. J lost 3 bases, V lost 3 bases, and 3 bases had no gene match. Germline CDR1 is MGHDK and CDR2 is SYGVNS. This CDR3 comprises 15 residues. The CDR3 region has the DNA TGTGCCAGCAGTGATACAGGGGGCATCTACAATGAGCAGTTCTTC. It yields the protein CASSDTGGIYNEQFF.

This chain joins TRBV5-6 and TRBJ1-6; no definite D call. The ends were cut back, 2 bases at V and 6 bases at J, with 9 bases in the middle. Germline assignment: CDR1 SGHDT and CDR2 YYEEEE. This CDR3 contains 14 residues. CDR3 nucleotides: TGTGCCAGCAGCTTCTTCGCGGGTAATTCACCCCTCCACTTT. This translates into CASSFFAGNSPLHF.